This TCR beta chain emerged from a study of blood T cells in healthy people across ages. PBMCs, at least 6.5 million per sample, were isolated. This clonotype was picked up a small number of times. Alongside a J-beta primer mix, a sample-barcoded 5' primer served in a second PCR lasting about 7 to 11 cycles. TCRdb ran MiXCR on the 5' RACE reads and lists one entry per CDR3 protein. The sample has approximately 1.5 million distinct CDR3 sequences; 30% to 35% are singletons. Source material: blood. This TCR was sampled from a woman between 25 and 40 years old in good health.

CDR3 DNA: TGTGCCAGCAGCTTAGCACAGGGGGGCTGGTCGACCCAGTACTTC. Protein product: CASSLAQGGWSTQYF. This chain uses TRBV7-9 with TRBJ2-5, with 8 bases that match TRBD1. The CDR3 contains 15 residues. Losses at the gene ends were 0 bases for V and 7 bases for J; bases not matched to a gene: 7. Looked up from germline, CDR1 is SEHNR and CDR2 is FQNEAQ (reference sequence). The full variable domain, completed using reference TRBV7-9 and TRBJ2-5, is DTGVSQNPRHKITKRGQNVTFRCDPISEHNRLYWYRQTLGQGPEFLTYFQNEAQLEKSRLLSDRFSAERPKGSFSTLEIQRTEQGDSAMYLCASSLAQGGWSTQYFGPGTRLLVL.